The entry below describes one TCR beta chain. Priming of first-strand cDNA relied on TRAV- and TRBV-specific primers (covering alpha and beta chains). Over approximately 20 PCR cycles, TCRs were amplified from a constant-region primer and V-primer adapter. One entry per CDR3 protein results from TCRdb running MiXCR on the reads. The table shows tens of thousands of distinct CDR3 sequences, with under 20% occurring only once. The time point is: after trial treatment. Regarding treatment: LDRT plus nivolumab, ipilimumab, low-dose cyclophosphamide and aspirin (RACIN trial). The sample originates from a study of low-dose radiotherapy and immunotherapy resistance in tumors. Overall study context: One day prior to radiation and immunotherapy, intravenous cyclophosphamide at 200 mg/m2 was given, repeated every two weeks.

Germline CDR1 reads LNHDA; CDR2 reads SQIVND (reference sequence). V was pared by 6 bases and J by 5 bases, with 13 bases between. The CDR3 covers 13 residues. The sample here was PBMCs, taken after low-dose radiotherapy plus immunotherapy. This sequence originates from a male donor with prostate cancer. J is TRBJ2-5 and V is TRBV19; perhaps TRBD1 as D (6 bases). CDR3 nucleotides: TGTGCCAGTAGCTCACAGGGCTTGGAGACCCAGTACTTC. Its translation: CASSSQGLETQYF.